This T cell receptor (beta chain) was recorded in a study of control samples from healthy donors and cancer patients. This table comes from immunoSEQ multiplex PCR, and its TCRdb copy is limited to in-frame clones, with some not included. The repertoire holds some 190,000 clones, with about 90% as singletons. Trimming cost V 6 bases and J 1 base, with 5 bases left between them. The V gene's germline CDR1 is DFQATT and CDR2 SNEGSKA (reference sequence). The CDR3 covers 11 residues. The sequence was collected from a man aged 25-45 years in good health. Sequencing used blood. The chain recombines TRBV20-1 with TRBJ2-3; tentative D call: TRBD2 (5 bases). The CDR3 sequence: CSAGGTDTQYF. In DNA form, the CDR3 reads TGCAGTGCCGGGGGCACAGATACGCAGTATTTT.